The present entry profiles one T cell receptor (beta chain) with its context. What it binds is unknown. This entry belongs to a study of T-cell memory formation after mild COVID-19. Whole-study findings and limits: Clones contracting day 15 to 85 were balanced CD4/CD8; later expanders leaned CD4+. Chiefly within CM and EM were the contracting CD4+ clones; CD8+ ones were within EMRA.

The CDR3 spans 12 residues. TCRdb re-called the 5' RACE reads with MiXCR, one entry per CDR3 protein. The sample has 35,000 to 45,000 distinct CDR3 sequences; 7.3% are singletons. The sample consisted of PBMCs or a T cell subset sorted from them (not recorded which). The source of this sequence is a man younger than 30 who had mild COVID-19 (a few samples of this study predate the infection). Cell type and time point are not known. The gene calls are TRBV21-1 and TRBJ1-1. TRBV21-1 is classified as a pseudogene. The CDR3 spells CASSTRTPEAFF. CDR3 nucleotide sequence: TGTGCCAGCAGCACCCGTACGCCTGAAGCTTTCTTT.